These 31 T cell receptor beta chains came from one sample sequenced in a study of blood T cell repertoires in COVID-19. Sequenced by immunoSEQ multiplex PCR; TCRdb stores in-frame clones only, minus some. The table shows around 310,000 clones, with about 88% occurring only once. The sequenced material came from peripheral blood. The source of these receptors is a woman between 55 and 75 years old with acute or convalescent COVID-19.

There are a few counts of this clone. V is TRBV7-3 and J is TRBJ1-2, with D hard to call. The CDR3 consists of 15 residues. The germline V gene has CDR1 SGHTA and CDR2 FQGTGA. V was shortened by 2 bases and J by 7 bases, with 17 bases between the two germline ends. CDR3 DNA: TGTGCCAGCAGCTTAGACGGCAGGAAGGGAGGTGGCTACACCTTC. Amino acids: CASSLDGRKGGGYTF.

In its sample, this clone was seen a few times. This chain uses TRBV9 with TRBJ2-5, with 8 bases that match TRBD1. J was trimmed by 2 bases and V by 6 bases; bases with no gene match: 9. The CDR3 runs 15 residues. Germline lookup yields CDR1 SGDLS and CDR2 YYNGEE. This CDR3 reads CASTLDRGGQETQYF. CDR3 DNA sequence: TGTGCCAGCACCCTCGACAGGGGCGGGCAAGAGACCCAGTACTTC.

This CDR3 reads CASSETANTEAFF. In DNA form, the CDR3 reads TGTGCCAGCAGTGAAACAGCCAACACTGAAGCTTTCTTT. The chain joins TRBV2 to TRBJ1-1; D gene uncertain. From germline, CDR1 is SNHLY and CDR2 FYNNEI. V was trimmed by 2 bases and J by 2 bases, leaving 6 bases between them. The CDR3 runs 13 residues. The variable domain in full, completed from reference TRBV2 and TRBJ1-1, reads EPEVTQTPSHQVTQMGQEVILRCVPISNHLYFYWYRQILGQKVEFLVSFYNNEISEKSEIFDDQFSVERPDGSNFTLKIRSTKLEDSAMYFCASSETANTEAFFGQGTRLTVV.

This sequence joins TRBV11-3 and TRBJ2-1; D unclear. The CDR3 is 15 amino acids. V was shortened by 1 base and J by 5 bases, with 12 bases between the two germline ends. Germline V gives CDR1 SGHNT, CDR2 YENEEA. The CDR3 region is CASSLGASLNNEQFF. In DNA, the CDR3 is TGTGCCAGCAGCTTAGGGGCTTCCCTTAACAATGAGCAGTTCTTC.

The DNA for the CDR3 is TGTGCCAGCAGCGTAGGAAATAGCGGGAGGGGGCACACAGATACGCAGTATTTT. Its protein is CASSVGNSGRGHTDTQYF. The rearrangement uses TRBV9 and TRBJ2-3; 11 nucleotides line up with TRBD2. CDR1 SGDLS and CDR2 YYNGEE come from the germline V gene. Trimming removed 0 bases from V and 2 bases from J; junction bases left unmatched: 8. The CDR3 extends over 18 amino acids.

J is TRBJ2-5 and V is TRBV2; 7 bases fit TRBD1. V shed 0 bases, J shed 7 bases, and the junction held 11 bases outside the gene matches. The CDR3 has 16 residues. Per germline, CDR1 SNHLY and CDR2 FYNNEI. DNA of the CDR3: TGTGCCAGCAGTGAAGCGCTTCGGACAGGAGAGGGGACCCAGTACTTC. It yields the protein CASSEALRTGEGTQYF.

This clone appeared a single time. V and J are TRBV4-2 and TRBJ1-6; 10 bases align to TRBD1. CDR3 length: 18 amino acids. Germline V gene sequence: CDR1 LGHNA, CDR2 YNFKEQ. J lost 8 bases, V lost 0 bases, and 10 bases had no gene match. In DNA, the CDR3 is TGTGCCAGCAGCCAAGATCGTATTTCTGGACAGGGGGATTCACCCCTCCACTTT. Translation: CASSQDRISGQGDSPLHF.

This rearrangement joins TRBV4-2 to TRBJ1-2; the D gene is possibly TRBD1 (6 bases). Trimming cost V 4 bases and J 2 bases, with 14 bases left between them. The V gene's germline CDR1 is LGHNA and CDR2 YNFKEQ. The CDR3 runs to 15 residues. This CDR3 reads CASSLRSGGNYGYTF. The CDR3 DNA reads TGTGCCAGCAGCCTTCGAAGCGGGGGCAACTATGGCTACACCTTC.

This clone appeared a few times. The chain is built from TRBV5-8 and TRBJ2-5; 7 nucleotides agree with TRBD2. The CDR3 length is 17 residues. After removal of 3 bases from V and 1 base from J, the junction contained 12 bases not matched to a gene. The germline gives CDR1 SGHTS, CDR2 YDEGEE. The CDR3 DNA is TGTGCCAGCAGCTGGGGCGGGGCGGGAGAAGTCCAAGAGACCCAGTACTTC. Its protein is CASSWGGAGEVQETQYF. Supplemented by reference TRBV5-8 and TRBJ2-5, the full variable domain reads EAGVTQSPTHLIKTRGQQATLRCSPISGHTSVYWYQQALGLGLQFLLWYDEGEERNRGNFPPRFSGRQFPNYSSELNVNALELEDSALYLCASSWGGAGEVQETQYFGPGTRLLVL.

This chain links TRBV28 with TRBJ2-7; the match to TRBD2 covers 15 bases. Germline CDR1 and CDR2: MDHEN and SYDVKM. CDR3 length equals 17 residues. V shed 6 bases, J shed 4 bases, and the junction held 10 bases outside the gene matches. CDR3 protein: CASRTLGLAGGVYEQYF. The CDR3, as DNA: TGTGCCAGCAGGACCTTGGGACTAGCGGGAGGAGTTTACGAGCAGTACTTC.

The chain combines TRBV4-3 with TRBJ2-7; maybe TRBD1 (5 bases). The ends were cut back, 1 base at V and 3 bases at J, with 13 bases in the middle. CDR1 LGHNA and CDR2 YSLEER come from the germline V gene. This CDR3 is 15 amino acids long. The CDR3 protein is CASSQGYLGLYEQYF. CDR3 in DNA: TGCGCCAGCAGCCAAGGATACCTGGGGCTCTACGAGCAGTACTTC.

The chain carries TRBV6-6 and TRBJ2-3, with 8 bases lining up with TRBD2. Germline lookup yields CDR1 MNHNY and CDR2 SVGAGI (reference sequence). The V and J ends lost 6 bases and 1 base, in that order; junction bases with no gene match: 3. CDR3 size: 14 residues. CDR3 protein: CASRPGLGTDTQYF. The CDR3 coding sequence is TGTGCCAGCAGACCGGGACTAGGCACAGATACGCAGTATTTT.

This clone was seen more than once but under ten times. J is TRBJ2-3 and V is TRBV5-1, with 7 bases identical to TRBD1. The J segment lost 1 base and the V segment lost 5 bases, leaving 7 bases of the junction unmatched. The germline V gene encodes CDR1 SGHRS and CDR2 YFSETQ. The CDR3 has 15 residues. The CDR3 is CASSRPGGGTDTQYF. DNA for the CDR3: TGCGCCAGCAGTAGGCCAGGGGGTGGCACAGATACGCAGTATTTT.

This rearrangement joins TRBV5-1 to TRBJ1-4, with no clear D. Germline V lookup: CDR1 SGHRS, CDR2 YFSETQ. The CDR3 length is 15 residues. Trimming took 3 bases from V and 0 from J, leaving 9 bases between them. CDR3 protein: CASSYNTATNEKLFF. CDR3 coding DNA: TGCGCCAGCAGCTATAACACCGCAACTAATGAAAAACTGTTTTTT.

Details on this clone: Other DNA sequences in the sample encode the same CDR3. This chain connects TRBV28 to TRBJ1-2; D may be TRBD1 (5 bases). In germline, CDR1 is MDHEN, CDR2 SYDVKM. The V gene lost 3 bases and the J gene lost 0 bases, with 8 bases spanning the gap. CDR3 length: 14 amino acids. The CDR3 protein is CASSLAGTNYGYTF. The CDR3 coding sequence is TGTGCCAGCAGTTTGGCAGGGACTAACTATGGCTACACCTTC.

The chain carries TRBV12-5 and TRBJ2-3; 11 bases agree with TRBD2. The CDR3 is 16 amino acids. The trim removed 7 bases at V and 6 bases at J, leaving 12 bases unmatched. The germline gives CDR1 LGHNT, CDR2 FRNRAP. The CDR3 nucleotides are TGTGCTAGTGCTTCCGGGACTAGCGGCTGGGGGGATACGCAGTATTTT. Its translation: CASASGTSGWGDTQYF.

The chain recombines TRBV7-2 with TRBJ2-7; 7 nucleotides agree with TRBD2. The CDR3 spans 14 residues. V was pared by 5 bases and J by 2 bases, with 6 bases of the junction left unmatched. CDR1 is SGHTA and CDR2 is FQGNSA in the germline V gene. The CDR3 region has the DNA TGTGCCAGCAGCCCGTCTAGCGGAACCTACGAGCAGTACTTC. As protein: CASSPSSGTYEQYF.

In this sample, this clone turned up once. The chain couples TRBV19 to TRBJ1-5; 9 bases fit TRBD1. The V gene's germline CDR1 is LNHDA and CDR2 SQIVND (reference sequence). The CDR3 has 15 amino acids. The junction had 4 bases not matched to a gene; V was cut back by 7 bases and J by 0 bases. CDR3 bases: TGTGCCAGTAAGGGACAGGGTGTTAGCAATCAGCCCCAGCATTTT. It encodes CASKGQGVSNQPQHF. Full variable domain (rest looked up from reference TRBV19 and TRBJ1-5): DGGITQSPKYLFRKEGQNVTLSCEQNLNHDAMYWYRQDPGQGLRLIYYSQIVNDFQKGDIAEGYSVSREKKESFPLTVTSAQKNPTAFYLCASKGQGVSNQPQHFGDGTRLSIL.

The chain carries TRBV13 and TRBJ1-2, with 8 positions matching TRBD1. Trimming removed 5 bases from V and 2 bases from J; junction bases left unmatched: 7. Germline V gives CDR1 PRHDT, CDR2 FYEKMQ (reference sequence). This CDR3 region has 15 residues. The CDR3 region is CASSTGDRTNYGYTF. Written as DNA, the CDR3 is TGTGCCAGCAGCACCGGGGACAGGACGAACTATGGCTACACCTTC.

The V call is TRBV6-5, the J call TRBJ1-1, with D uncertain. CDR3 size: 13 residues. V lost 4 bases, J lost 3 bases, and 9 bases lay in between. CDR1 and CDR2 (germline): MNHEY, SVGAGI. CDR3 coding DNA: TGTGCCAGCAGTTTGGGCACATACACTGAAGCTTTCTTT. The encoded protein is CASSLGTYTEAFF.

The chain links TRBV9 to TRBJ2-4; 15 bases fit TRBD2. V lost 4 bases and J lost 7; bases outside the gene matches: 6. Germline V CDR1 and CDR2: SGDLS, YYNGEE. This CDR3 contains 16 residues. The CDR3 sequence is CASSPGLAGGINIQYF. As DNA, the CDR3 is TGTGCCAGCAGCCCGGGACTAGCGGGGGGAATTAACATTCAGTACTTC.

CDR3 residues: CATSRPTGYGYTF. The CDR3 region has the DNA TGTGCCACCAGCAGACCAACAGGGTACGGCTACACCTTC. The chain has TRBV15 and TRBJ1-2, with a possible D match to TRBD1 (6 bases). This CDR3 contains 13 residues. The germline CDR1 and CDR2 sequences are LNHNV and YYDKDF (reference sequence). Trimming left V 2 bases short and J 8 bases short, with 12 bases between.

The sample holds a few counts of this clone. This chain joins TRBV4-1 and TRBJ2-7, with TRBD1 identical over 7 bases. The CDR3 is 14 residues long. The V gene's germline CDR1 is MGHRA and CDR2 YSYEKL. J was trimmed by 1 base and V by 1 base; bases with no gene match: 1. The CDR3 coding sequence is TGCGCCAGCAGCCAAGGACAGGGTTCCTACGAGCAGTACTTC. Translating gives CASSQGQGSYEQYF.

The chain recombines TRBV9 with TRBJ2-5; 16 bases line up with TRBD2. The junction had 11 bases not matched to a gene; V was cut back by 3 bases and J by 3 bases. Per the germline V gene, CDR1 is SGDLS and CDR2 is YYNGEE. This CDR3 is 19 amino acids long. This CDR3 reads CASSAAGTSGGDHKETQYF. The CDR3 coding sequence is TGTGCCAGCAGCGCCGCCGGGACTAGCGGGGGGGACCACAAAGAGACCCAGTACTTC. The variable domain in full, with the rest retrieved from reference TRBV9 and TRBJ2-5, is DSGVTQTPKHLITATGQRVTLRCSPRSGDLSVYWYQQSLDQGLQFLIQYYNGEERAKGNILERFSAQQFPDLHSELNLSSLELGDSALYFCASSAAGTSGGDHKETQYFGPGTRLLVL.

V is TRBV11-2 and J is TRBJ2-7; no clear D. The CDR3 is made up of 13 amino acids. The germline gives CDR1 SGHAT, CDR2 FQNNGV. The germline V and J ends were trimmed by 9 bases and 1 base, with 13 bases remaining between them. The CDR3: CASRGHQSYEQYF. For the CDR3, the DNA is TGTGCCAGTCGAGGCCATCAATCCTACGAGCAGTACTTC. The full variable domain, its missing parts supplied by reference TRBV11-2 and TRBJ2-7, is EAGVAQSPRYKIIEKRQSVAFWCNPISGHATLYWYQQILGQGPKLLIQFQNNGVVDDSQLPKDRFSAERLKGVDSTLKIQPAKLEDSAVYLCASRGHQSYEQYFGPGTRLTVT.

This clone has only one observation. The chain joins TRBV6-1 to TRBJ2-3, with 11 bases lining up with TRBD2. Per the germline V gene, CDR1 is MNHNS and CDR2 is SASEGT. J lost 4 bases, V lost 4 bases, and 10 bases had no gene match. This CDR3 has 17 amino acids. This chain's CDR3 is CASSVHSGGAVADTQYF. Written as DNA, the CDR3 is TGTGCCAGCAGTGTACATAGCGGGGGGGCCGTCGCAGATACGCAGTATTTT.

The chain has TRBV7-6 and TRBJ1-6; the match to TRBD1 covers 11 bases. J lost 9 bases, V lost 4 bases, and 8 bases had no gene match. Germline V lookup: CDR1 SGHVS, CDR2 FNYEAQ. The CDR3 consists of 16 residues. The CDR3 sequence: CASSSPGQGVGSPLHF. In DNA, the CDR3 is TGTGCCAGCAGCTCCCCGGGACAGGGGGTCGGTTCACCCCTCCACTTT.

The chain joins TRBV7-8 to TRBJ2-1, with TRBD1 identical over 11 bases. Germline V gene sequence: CDR1 SGHVS, CDR2 FQNEAQ. Trimming took 4 bases from V and 7 from J; bases not matched to a gene: 3. The CDR3 is 14 amino acids. The CDR3 is CASSWTGGMNEQFF. DNA of the CDR3: TGTGCCAGCAGCTGGACAGGGGGCATGAATGAGCAGTTCTTC.

The DNA for the CDR3 is TGTGCCAGCAGCTACTGGGGAGGTTCACCTGAGGATACGCAGTATTTT. It encodes CASSYWGGSPEDTQYF. The genes are TRBV9 and TRBJ2-3, with TRBD2 as a possible D gene (6 bases). V dropped 4 bases and J dropped 6 bases, with 21 bases sitting between them. Germline V gene lookup returns CDR1 SGDLS and CDR2 YYNGEE. This CDR3 is 16 amino acids long.

This chain links TRBV12-5 with TRBJ1-1; possibly TRBD1 for D (6 bases). The CDR3 length is 14 residues. V was cut by 1 base and J by 5 bases, with 11 bases left in between. CDR1 LGHNT and CDR2 FRNRAP come from the germline V gene. CDR3 sequence (DNA): TGTGCTAGTGGTTTGGCCCTACAGGGAACTGAAGCTTTCTTT. The encoded protein is CASGLALQGTEAFF.

V and J are TRBV6-2 or TRBV6-3 and TRBJ1-2, with 9 bases matching TRBD1. Germline values: CDR1 MNHEY, CDR2 SVGEGT. The CDR3 length is 16 residues. V trimming: 2 bases; J trimming: 3 bases; junction bases outside the gene matches: 7. The CDR3 region is CASSYVWDRVHYGYTF. The DNA for the CDR3 is TGTGCCAGCAGTTACGTTTGGGACAGGGTTCACTATGGCTACACCTTC.